These 9 T cell receptor beta chains came from one sample sequenced in a study of T cells in Graves' hyperthyroidism and ophthalmopathy. Amplified TCR beta CDR3 regions came from RNA transcripts. HTBI primers drove first-round RT-PCR of the TCR CDR3. TCRdb processed the multiplex PCR reads anew with MiXCR; each CDR3 protein has one entry. The table has about 400,000 distinct CDR3 sequences, more than 13% seen once. Sequenced material: blood. The receptors shown here come from a woman between 25 and 40 years old with Graves' hyperthyroidism.

The chain links TRBV6-1 to TRBJ2-1; D is perhaps TRBD2 (7 bases). This CDR3 region has 12 residues. Germline CDR1 is MNHNS and CDR2 is SASEGT. The V end was cut by 6 bases, the J end by 7 bases, with 10 bases between. CDR3 in amino acids: CASRKGGNEQFF. DNA for the CDR3: TGTGCCAGCAGAAAGGGGGGGAATGAGCAGTTCTTC.

In its sample, this clonotype was seen a few times. The chain has TRBV30 and TRBJ1-4; D ambiguous. CDR1 is GTSNPN, CDR2 SVGIG, per germline (reference sequence). This CDR3 comprises 14 residues. V was shortened by 0 bases and J by 8 bases, with 13 bases between the two germline ends. The CDR3: CAWSVRFRTEKLFF. The CDR3 DNA sequence: TGTGCCTGGAGTGTAAGGTTTCGTACCGAAAAACTGTTTTTT.

The chain is built from TRBV20-1 and TRBJ2-7; D uncertain. Germline V gene data show CDR1 as DFQATT and CDR2 as SNEGSKA (reference sequence). The CDR3 consists of 12 residues. Trimming cost V 0 bases and J 6 bases, with 9 bases left between them. CDR3 sequence reads: CSARDPLPEQYF. The CDR3 nucleotides are TGCAGTGCTAGAGATCCGCTTCCCGAGCAGTACTTC.

This clonotype was seen at least ten times. The chain employs TRBV12-3 or TRBV12-4 and TRBJ2-7; the match to TRBD1 covers 12 bases. The trim removed 3 bases at V and 4 bases at J, leaving 7 bases unmatched. The CDR3 contains 16 residues. CDR3 protein: CASSFRMGQGAYEQYF. CDR3 bases: TGTGCCAGCAGTTTCCGGATGGGACAGGGGGCTTACGAGCAGTACTTC.

This clonotype was detected many times. V usage is TRBV5-1 and J usage is TRBJ2-5, with D maybe TRBD2 (6 bases). The germline V gene encodes CDR1 SGHRS and CDR2 YFSETQ. V was pared by 1 base and J by 1 base, with 14 bases between. The CDR3 covers 16 residues. The CDR3 nucleotides are TGCGCCAGCAGCTTGTCCGGAGGGACTCCCCAAGAGACCCAGTACTTC. This encodes CASSLSGGTPQETQYF.

This chain uses TRBV14 with TRBJ2-1; tentatively, D is TRBD1 (6 bases). In germline, CDR1 is SGHDN, CDR2 FVKESK. The germline V and J ends were trimmed by 6 bases and 4 bases, with 19 bases remaining between them. The CDR3 is 16 residues long. The CDR3 DNA sequence: TGTGCCAGCAGTCACAGGCAGGGGTCACCTTACAATGAGCAGTTCTTC. Translated, it gives CASSHRQGSPYNEQFF. Together with reference TRBV14 and TRBJ2-1, the CDR3 gives the full variable domain: EAGVTQFPSHSVIEKGQTVTLRCDPISGHDNLYWYRRVMGKEIKFLLHFVKESKQDESGMPNNRFLAERTGGTYSTLKVQPAELEDSGVYFCASSHRQGSPYNEQFFGPGTRLTVL.

V is TRBV24-1 and J is TRBJ2-1; 8 bases map to TRBD2. The CDR3 spans 13 residues. Germline V gene data show CDR1 as KGHDR and CDR2 as SFDVKD. The junction had 8 bases not matched to a gene; V was cut back by 9 bases and J by 8 bases. The CDR3, as DNA: TGTGCCACCCGGGGGGGCGGGAGCCATGAGCAGTTCTTC. It specifies CATRGGGSHEQFF.

There are many counts of this clonotype. The chain links TRBV28 to TRBJ1-5; maybe TRBD1 (6 bases). Trimming stripped 6 bases from V and 0 bases from J, with 12 bases between. Germline V lookup: CDR1 MDHEN, CDR2 SYDVKM. The CDR3 runs to 15 residues. CDR3 in amino acids: CASRLTGISNQPQHF. In DNA form, the CDR3 reads TGTGCCAGCAGGCTAACAGGGATTAGCAATCAGCCCCAGCATTTT.

This clonotype was detected ten times or more. J is TRBJ1-5 and V is TRBV6-1; D is ambiguous. With 7 bases removed from V and 2 bases from J, the gap between germline ends came to 6 bases. The CDR3 is 12 amino acids. Germline V gene data show CDR1 as MNHNS and CDR2 as SASEGT. Here the CDR3 reads CASTDGNQPQHF. The CDR3 DNA follows: TGTGCCAGCACGGACGGCAATCAGCCCCAGCATTTT.